This TCR beta chain is from a study of blood T cell repertoires in COVID-19. Whole-study context: Researchers got acute and convalescent COVID-19 samples from the United States, Italy and Spain.

Germline values: CDR1 KGHSH, CDR2 LQKENI. The CDR3 is made up of 13 amino acids. Deletions cut 1 base from V and 2 bases from J, with 5 bases between. In the study's own analysis: Amplifying reference gene primers gave estimates of nucleated cell counts. Libraries were prepared by immunoSEQ multiplex PCR; TCRdb keeps only in-frame clonotypes and omits some of them. That table is the source of V, J and clone size, and D and trimming were worked out from the DNA. The table lists about 150,000 clones, 60% to 85% of them singletons, with roughly 1.7% in the top ten. Sequencing input: peripheral blood. This receptor was obtained from a man older than 75 with acute or convalescent COVID-19. The V gene is TRBV18, the J gene TRBJ2-5; D not certain. CDR3 protein: CASSPLQQETQYF. DNA for the CDR3: TGTGCCAGCTCACCACTACAGCAAGAGACCCAGTACTTC.